One and the same sample provided the 29 T cell receptor beta chains below, sequenced in a study of control samples from healthy donors and cancer patients. This table comes from immunoSEQ multiplex PCR, and its TCRdb copy is limited to in-frame clones, with some not included. The repertoire holds 120,000 to 150,000 clones, with approximately 91% as singletons. Sequencing used blood. These receptors were collected from a man aged 25-45 years in good health.

This clone is classed as medium-sized (0.01 to 0.1%). The J gene is TRBJ1-1, the V gene TRBV5-1, with D tentatively TRBD1 (5 bases). Germline assignment: CDR1 SGHRS and CDR2 YFSETQ. V was cut by 0 bases and J by 9 bases, with 15 bases left in between. This CDR3 is 14 amino acids long. CDR3 region: CASSLGQGPSQAFF. DNA for the CDR3: TGCGCCAGCAGCTTGGGGCAGGGACCGTCTCAAGCTTTCTTT.

The chain is built from TRBV28 and TRBJ1-1, with D unresolved. CDR1 is MDHEN, CDR2 SYDVKM, per germline. Trimming cost V 1 base and J 4 bases, with 10 bases left between them. The CDR3 totals 14 residues. As DNA, the CDR3 is TGTGCCAGCAGTTTATACGGGTCCAGCACTGAAGCTTTCTTT. This encodes CASSLYGSSTEAFF. Drawing the rest from reference TRBV28 and TRBJ1-1, the complete variable domain is DVKVTQSSRYLVKRTGEKVFLECVQDMDHENMFWYRQDPGLGLRLIYFSYDVKMKEKGDIPEGYSVSREKKERFSLILESASTNQTSMYLCASSLYGSSTEAFFGQGTRLTVV.

The genes are TRBV18 and TRBJ2-3; TRBD2 matches 11 bases. CDR1 is KGHSH and CDR2 is LQKENI in the germline V gene. Germline trimming cut 3 bases from V and 2 bases from J; bases unmatched to any gene: 4. The CDR3 is 16 residues long. The CDR3 loop reads CASSPLAGGPTDTQYF. The CDR3 DNA follows: TGTGCCAGCTCACCCCTAGCGGGGGGACCCACAGATACGCAGTATTTT.

This chain uses TRBV5-1 with TRBJ1-5, with unresolved D. CDR3 length: 13 amino acids. Trimming shortened V by 1 base and J by 6 bases, and 8 bases separated the two germline ends. The V gene's germline CDR1 is SGHRS and CDR2 YFSETQ. CDR3: CASSLQDGQPQHF. The CDR3 bases are TGCGCCAGCAGCTTGCAGGACGGTCAGCCCCAGCATTTT.

The chain links TRBV6-5 to TRBJ1-3, with 11 bases that match TRBD1. The V and J ends lost 5 bases and 4 bases, in that order; junction bases with no gene match: 4. Germline V gene sequence: CDR1 MNHEY, CDR2 SVGAGI. The CDR3 runs 15 residues. CDR3 nucleotide sequence: TGTGCCAGCAGTCGGGACAGGGGGGAAGGAAACACCATATATTTT. Protein: CASSRDRGEGNTIYF.

CDR3 sequence reads: CASSEAGGPRADTQYF. The CDR3 DNA reads TGTGCCAGCAGCGAGGCGGGGGGGCCGAGAGCAGATACGCAGTATTTT. The chain uses TRBV9 and TRBJ2-3; 9 bases line up with TRBD2. Germline CDR1 and CDR2: SGDLS and YYNGEE. The V gene end was trimmed by 3 bases and the J gene end by 4 bases; junction bases not matched to a gene: 9. This CDR3 spans 16 amino acids.

The rearrangement uses TRBV29-1 and TRBJ2-7; tentative D call: TRBD1 (5 bases). The CDR3 has 12 residues. Trimming stripped 7 bases from V and 6 bases from J, with 16 bases between. Germline CDR1 SQVTM, CDR2 ANQGSEA. CDR3 DNA sequence: TGCAGCGCTGGGGAAGGGGTTACCGAGCAGTACTTC. Amino acids: CSAGEGVTEQYF.

The chain carries TRBV5-6 and TRBJ2-2; D ambiguous. Germline CDR1 reads SGHDT; CDR2 reads YYEEEE. CDR3 size: 16 residues. V was pared by 1 base and J by 3 bases, with 13 bases between. The CDR3 DNA is TGTGCCAGCAGCTTGTACCTAGGCACGGACACCGGGGAGCTGTTTTTT. Encoded protein: CASSLYLGTDTGELFF.

The chain uses TRBV18 and TRBJ1-5; D remains unclear. Between the trimmed V and J ends, which lost 2 bases and 4 bases, there was a span of 9 bases. Germline CDR1 is KGHSH and CDR2 is LQKENI. The CDR3 consists of 14 residues. The CDR3: CASSPNRSNQPQHF. Here the CDR3 DNA reads TGTGCCAGCTCACCAAACAGATCAAATCAGCCCCAGCATTTT. Filled out from reference TRBV18 and TRBJ1-5, the complete variable domain reads NAGVMQNPRHLVRRRGQEARLRCSPMKGHSHVYWYRQLPEEGLKFMVYLQKENIIDESGMPKERFSAEFPKEGPSILRIQQVVRGDSAAYFCASSPNRSNQPQHFGDGTRLSIL.

The V gene is TRBV13, the J gene TRBJ1-1; no definite D call. This CDR3 has 14 residues. Trimming took off 5 bases at V and 2 bases at J, with 12 bases between the two ends. The germline gives CDR1 PRHDT, CDR2 FYEKMQ (reference sequence). CDR3 nucleotide sequence: TGTGCCAGCAGCCCCCGGCTGGGAAACACTGAAGCTTTCTTT. This codes for CASSPRLGNTEAFF.

The J gene is TRBJ1-5, the V gene TRBV6-5; a weak D match, TRBD1 (6 bases). V was cut by 7 bases and J by 2 bases, with 12 bases left in between. Germline CDR1 is MNHEY and CDR2 is SVGAGI. The CDR3 extends over 14 amino acids. CDR3 amino acids: CASTLGGGNQPQHF. The DNA for the CDR3 is TGTGCCAGCACATTAGGGGGTGGCAATCAGCCCCAGCATTTT.

The chain joins TRBV29-1 to TRBJ2-2; D unresolved. In germline, CDR1 is SQVTM, CDR2 ANQGSEA. There are 13 residues in the CDR3. Trimming took off 6 bases at V and 4 bases at J, with 12 bases between the two ends. CDR3 sequence (DNA): TGCAGCGTCGGTCAAACTGGCACCGGGGAGCTGTTTTTT. It yields the protein CSVGQTGTGELFF.

The V gene is TRBV9, the J gene TRBJ2-3; D might be TRBD2 (5 bases). CDR3 size: 15 residues. V was shortened by 3 bases and J by 7 bases, with 18 bases between the two germline ends. The germline V gene encodes CDR1 SGDLS and CDR2 YYNGEE. CDR3 sequence reads: CASSALPGRENTQYF. CDR3 in DNA: TGTGCCAGCAGCGCCCTCCCAGGTCGGGAAAATACGCAGTATTTT.

V and J are TRBV28 and TRBJ1-5, with a tentative D call TRBD1 (6 bases). From germline, CDR1 is MDHEN and CDR2 SYDVKM. V dropped 3 bases and J dropped 6 bases, with 18 bases sitting between them. CDR3 length equals 16 residues. CDR3 in amino acids: CASSFDRLTSSQPQHF. In DNA form, the CDR3 reads TGTGCCAGCAGTTTTGACAGGTTAACATCTTCTCAGCCCCAGCATTTT.

This clone was seen a handful of times. The chain couples TRBV7-2 to TRBJ1-2; TRBD1 is a possible D gene (6 bases). The germline gives CDR1 SGHTA, CDR2 FQGNSA. The CDR3 is made up of 13 amino acids. V lost 5 bases and J 11 bases, leaving 18 bases between the germline ends. CDR3 coding DNA: TGTGCCAGCAGCCTAGGCGGGGGCGCAGGTTACACCTTC. Translated, it gives CASSLGGGAGYTF.

V usage is TRBV24-1 and J usage is TRBJ1-5, with D hard to call. Trimming removed 4 bases from V and 3 bases from J, with 6 bases in between. The germline V gene has CDR1 KGHDR and CDR2 SFDVKD. CDR3 length: 13 residues. CDR3: CATSDFVNQPQHF. The CDR3 bases are TGTGCCACCAGTGACTTCGTCAATCAGCCCCAGCATTTT.

This clone was counted once. V and J are TRBV30 and TRBJ1-2; no definite D call. This CDR3 region has 14 residues. Between the trimmed V and J ends, which lost 3 bases and 4 bases, there was a span of 15 bases. Germline loops: CDR1 GTSNPN, CDR2 SVGIG (reference sequence). CDR3: CAWSEPGDLYGYTF. The CDR3, as DNA: TGTGCCTGGAGCGAACCTGGGGATCTCTATGGCTACACCTTC.

This chain joins TRBV13 and TRBJ2-7; unclear D gene. V lost 5 bases, J lost 1 base, and 15 bases lay in between. CDR3 length equals 15 residues. Germline CDR1 PRHDT, CDR2 FYEKMQ (reference sequence). The CDR3 nucleotides are TGTGCCAGCAGCGCAAACGTGGCTAGTTCCTACGAGCAGTACTTC. Translating gives CASSANVASSYEQYF.

This sequence joins TRBV24-1 and TRBJ1-1; a weak D match, TRBD1 (5 bases). V gave up 4 bases and J gave up 1 base, with 18 bases separating them. This CDR3 region has 17 residues. In germline, CDR1 is KGHDR, CDR2 SFDVKD. CDR3 sequence: CATSETPQGVSNTEAFF. The DNA of the CDR3 is TGTGCCACCAGTGAAACACCCCAGGGAGTGTCGAACACTGAAGCTTTCTTT.

For the CDR3, the DNA is TGTGCCAGTATAAAGAGAGGGGACGGGGGCTACACCTTC. This codes for CASIKRGDGGYTF. The chain recombines TRBV19 with TRBJ1-2; D might be TRBD1 (5 bases). CDR1 and CDR2 (germline): LNHDA, SQIVND (reference sequence). This CDR3 has 13 amino acids. V gave up 7 bases and J gave up 8 bases, with 17 bases separating them.

This chain uses TRBV28 with TRBJ2-7, with 9 positions matching TRBD2. After removal of 9 bases from V and 2 bases from J, the junction contained 8 bases not matched to a gene. The CDR3 spans 14 residues. Germline loops: CDR1 MDHEN, CDR2 SYDVKM. The CDR3 DNA follows: TGTGCCAGTACCGATAGCGGGGGCCCCTACGAGCAGTACTTC. Translating gives CASTDSGGPYEQYF.

CDR3 protein: CAISETGANYGYTF. The CDR3 DNA reads TGTGCCATCAGTGAGACAGGGGCCAACTATGGCTACACCTTC. This sequence joins TRBV10-3 and TRBJ1-2, with TRBD1 matching 7 bases. The germline CDR1 and CDR2 sequences are ENHRY and SYGVKD. The CDR3 consists of 14 residues. The V gene end was trimmed by 2 bases and the J gene end by 2 bases; junction bases not matched to a gene: 2.

The genes are TRBV9 and TRBJ2-3; no clear D gene. CDR1 SGDLS and CDR2 YYNGEE come from the germline V gene. V lost 3 bases and J 1 base, leaving 6 bases between the germline ends. CDR3 length: 13 residues. CDR3 in DNA: TGTGCCAGCAGCGCCTCCGGCACAGATACGCAGTATTTT. The encoded protein is CASSASGTDTQYF.

This chain connects TRBV24-1 to TRBJ2-7; D may be TRBD1 (6 bases). Germline V CDR1 and CDR2: KGHDR, SFDVKD. CDR3 size: 13 residues. V was cut by 5 bases and J by 6 bases, with 13 bases left in between. This CDR3 reads CATSAGRGSEQYF. CDR3 coding DNA: TGTGCCACCAGTGCGGGCAGGGGATCCGAGCAGTACTTC.

The chain has TRBV25-1 and TRBJ2-7; D not resolved. The length of the CDR3 is 13 residues. CDR1 MGHDK and CDR2 SYGVNS come from the germline V gene. Trimming left V 3 bases short and J 2 bases short, with 8 bases between. The CDR3 sequence is CASSDNTPYEQYF. CDR3 bases: TGTGCCAGCAGTGATAATACCCCCTACGAGCAGTACTTC.

J is TRBJ2-2 and V is TRBV7-3, with 8 bases lining up with TRBD1. The CDR3 has 13 amino acids. V lost 5 bases to trimming and J lost 7 bases; unmatched junction nucleotides: 3. CDR1 and CDR2 from the germline V gene are SGHTA and FQGTGA. The CDR3 coding sequence is TGTGCCAGCAGCATTACAGGGGGCGGGGAGCTGTTTTTT. Its protein is CASSITGGGELFF.

This clone was counted a single time. The rearrangement links TRBV11-2 to TRBJ1-3, with 7 bases that match TRBD1. Germline V CDR1 and CDR2: SGHAT, FQNNGV. V was pared by 5 bases and J by 7 bases, with 14 bases of the junction left unmatched. CDR3 length: 16 amino acids. The CDR3 region has the DNA TGTGCCAGCAGCATCCGAACAGGGGCTATTCTCAACACCATATATTTT. Its translation is CASSIRTGAILNTIYF.

The J gene is TRBJ1-5, the V gene TRBV12-3 or TRBV12-4; D remains unclear. This CDR3 has 13 amino acids. V was cut by 5 bases and J by 8 bases, with 13 bases left in between. DNA of the CDR3: TGTGCCAGCAGTCCTAGTTACGTCGAGCCCCAGCATTTT. Translated, it gives CASSPSYVEPQHF.

The V call is TRBV7-3, the J call TRBJ2-3; the match to TRBD2 covers 8 bases. The germline V gene has CDR1 SGHTA and CDR2 FQGTGA. Trimming took 5 bases from V and 4 from J; bases not matched to a gene: 14. This CDR3 region has 17 residues. CDR3 sequence: CASSPRSAGLGSDTQYF. Written as DNA, the CDR3 is TGTGCCAGCAGCCCTCGCTCCGCGGGACTAGGGTCAGATACGCAGTATTTT.